Following are 10 T cell receptor beta chains from one sample sequenced in a study of blood T cell repertoires in COVID-19 (TCRdb year 2020). The library was made by the immunoSEQ multiplex PCR assay. What TCRdb holds here is the immuneACCESS table cut down to in-frame rearrangements. Part of the clones is not present; checked against another copy, under half of the missing clones reflect an unresolved V gene, and the others are unexplained. The sample table contains approximately 390,000 clones; only one count was recorded for nearly 90% of them. The top ten clonotypes cover 6.5% of the sample. The sample taken for sequencing was peripheral blood. The receptors shown here come from a man aged 18 to 29 with active or convalescent COVID-19.

The gene calls are TRBV19 and TRBJ1-2; 8 bases fit TRBD1. The CDR3 sequence is 14 residues long. CDR1 is LNHDA and CDR2 is SQIVND in the germline V gene (reference sequence). The V gene end was trimmed by 7 bases and the J gene end by 1 base; junction bases not matched to a gene: 5. The CDR3 DNA sequence: TGTGCCAGTAAACACAGGGGGATTAACTATGGCTACACCTTC. It specifies CASKHRGINYGYTF.

The V and J genes are TRBV6-2 or TRBV6-3 and TRBJ2-7; D is uncertain. Between the trimmed V and J ends, which lost 3 bases and 0 bases, there was a span of 9 bases. The CDR3 is 14 amino acids. Germline loops: CDR1 MNHEY, CDR2 SVGEGT. The CDR3 is CASSYAGYSYEQYF. The CDR3 bases are TGTGCCAGCAGTTATGCAGGATACTCCTACGAGCAGTACTTC.

This chain joins TRBV28 and TRBJ1-1; 8 nucleotides match TRBD1. V was pared by 6 bases and J by 11 bases, with 11 bases of the junction left unmatched. The CDR3 length is 13 residues. Germline V gene data show CDR1 as MDHEN and CDR2 as SYDVKM. CDR3 loop: CASRTQGAVDAFF. The CDR3 DNA reads as TGTGCCAGCAGGACCCAGGGGGCGGTAGACGCTTTCTTT. The variable domain in full, completed from reference TRBV28 and TRBJ1-1, reads DVKVTQSSRYLVKRTGEKVFLECVQDMDHENMFWYRQDPGLGLRLIYFSYDVKMKEKGDIPEGYSVSREKKERFSLILESASTNQTSMYLCASRTQGAVDAFFGQGTRLTVV.

The V call is TRBV29-1, the J call TRBJ1-1; D call uncertain. Germline CDR1 reads SQVTM; CDR2 reads ANQGSEA. The ends were cut back, 1 base at V and 4 bases at J, with 10 bases in the middle. The CDR3 consists of 13 residues. CDR3 in DNA: TGCAGCGTTGAAGTGAAGGAGGGCACTGAAGCTTTCTTT. This codes for CSVEVKEGTEAFF.

As to this clone: Other DNA sequences within the sample encode an identical CDR3. CDR3 DNA: TGTGCCAGCAGTTTGAGGAATTCACCCCTCCACTTT. It translates to CASSLRNSPLHF. The V and J genes are TRBV28 and TRBJ1-6; D unresolved. Germline V CDR1 and CDR2: MDHEN, SYDVKM. The CDR3 has 12 residues. The V end was cut by 3 bases, the J end by 7 bases, with 4 bases between.

This chain links TRBV19 with TRBJ1-2; D is uncertain. This CDR3 has 14 amino acids. Germline CDR1 reads LNHDA; CDR2 reads SQIVND (reference sequence). V was trimmed by 6 bases and J by 1 base, leaving 12 bases between them. The CDR3 loop reads CASSPGLVNYGYTF. The CDR3, as DNA: TGTGCCAGTAGCCCAGGACTAGTTAACTATGGCTACACCTTC.

Comment on this clone: The same CDR3 can be traced to other DNA sequences in this sample. V and J are TRBV9 and TRBJ1-1; 7 nucleotides match TRBD1. The CDR3 has 15 amino acids. The J segment lost 1 base and the V segment lost 2 bases, leaving 5 bases of the junction unmatched. The germline V gene encodes CDR1 SGDLS and CDR2 YYNGEE. The CDR3: CASSVAGTANTEAFF. CDR3 sequence (DNA): TGTGCCAGCAGCGTCGCCGGGACAGCGAACACTGAAGCTTTCTTT. The full variable domain, completed using reference TRBV9 and TRBJ1-1, is DSGVTQTPKHLITATGQRVTLRCSPRSGDLSVYWYQQSLDQGLQFLIQYYNGEERAKGNILERFSAQQFPDLHSELNLSSLELGDSALYFCASSVAGTANTEAFFGQGTRLTVV.

A single count supports this clone. The V call is TRBV19, the J call TRBJ2-7; 11 positions agree with TRBD2. The CDR3 loop spans 16 amino acids. With V trimmed by 6 bases and J by 0 bases, 7 bases remained unmatched. From germline, CDR1 is LNHDA and CDR2 SQIVND (reference sequence). In DNA form, the CDR3 reads TGTGCCAGTAGACCTTCTAGCGGGGGGAGCTCCTACGAGCAGTACTTC. Translating it yields CASRPSSGGSSYEQYF.

The V call is TRBV11-2, the J call TRBJ2-7; 9 nucleotides align to TRBD1. The CDR3 length is 14 residues. Germline V gene lookup returns CDR1 SGHAT and CDR2 FQNNGV. Losses at the gene ends were 5 bases for V and 8 bases for J; bases not matched to a gene: 10. The CDR3 loop is CASSVPGQGQKQYF. CDR3 bases: TGTGCCAGCAGCGTACCGGGACAGGGTCAGAAGCAGTACTTC.

V usage is TRBV7-3 and J usage is TRBJ2-1; 13 bases line up with TRBD2. CDR3 size: 14 residues. J was trimmed by 9 bases and V by 5 bases; bases with no gene match: 4. Germline CDR1 SGHTA, CDR2 FQGTGA. The CDR3 DNA is TGTGCCAGCAGCGAGGGACTAGCGGGGAGTGAGCAGTTCTTC. Translation: CASSEGLAGSEQFF.